This is a list of T cell receptor beta chains from one sample in a study of regulatory T cells in long-lasting Graves disease. MiXCR was run by TCRdb on the multiplex PCR reads, yielding one entry per CDR3 protein. This table holds roughly 420,000 distinct CDR3 sequences, 11% to 15% found once. The same sample was also used in a study of T cells in Graves' hyperthyroidism and ophthalmopathy.

Here the sequenced sample was peripheral blood mononuclear cells (PBMCs), taken at new diagnosis, from a patient treated with antithyroid drugs. All receptors come from a woman in her fifties or sixties with Graves disease. The CDR3 runs from the conserved cysteine through the conserved F or W. D genes are given only for firm matches. Clone size, where shown, is once, few, many, or a class for clones that have expanded.

few | 13 | TRBJ2-1 | NA | TRBV6-2/TRBV6-3 | CASRGLPADEQFF | TGTGCCAGCAGGGGACTCCCTGCGGATGAGCAGTTCTTC
few | 16 | TRBJ1-4 | NA | TRBV19 | CASTLGGAPTNEKLFF | TGTGCCAGTACCCTCGGGGGGGCACCAACTAATGAAAAACTGTTTTTT
many | 13 | TRBJ2-5 | NA | TRBV2 | CASSALNQETQYF | TGTGCCAGCTCCGCCCTAAACCAAGAGACCCAGTACTTC
many | 18 | TRBJ2-7 | NA | TRBV11-2 | CASSFRGRDLGGSYEQYF | TGTGCCAGCAGCTTTCGGGGCAGGGACCTAGGTGGCTCCTACGAGCAGTACTTC
many | 14 | TRBJ2-5 | NA | TRBV2 | CASRPGQTQETQYF | TGTGCCAGCAGACCGGGACAAACCCAAGAGACCCAGTACTTC
few | 16 | TRBJ2-7 | TRBD2 | TRBV30 | CAWMNGLAGVAYEQYF | TGTGCCTGGATGAATGGGTTAGCGGGAGTTGCCTACGAGCAGTACTTC
few | 17 | TRBJ2-5 | NA | TRBV4-1 | CASSQEAPGAGMETQYF | TGCGCCAGCAGCCAAGAGGCCCCCGGGGCTGGGATGGAGACCCAGTACTTC
few | 17 | TRBJ2-2 | NA | TRBV3-1 | CASSQGMSGASPGELFF | TGTGCCAGCAGCCAGGGCATGTCTGGGGCTAGCCCCGGGGAGCTGTTTTTT
NA | 14 | TRBJ1-5 | TRBD1 | TRBV4-1 | CASSQRTGDQPQHF | TGCGCCAGCAGCCAACGGACAGGGGATCAGCCCCAGCATTTT
many | 14 | TRBJ2-2 | NA | TRBV12-3/TRBV12-4 | CASSSTGFTGELFF | TGTGCCAGCAGCTCTACCGGGTTCACCGGGGAGCTGTTTTTT
many | 15 | TRBJ1-5 | NA | TRBV3-1 | CASSQESEGNQPQHF | TGTGCCAGCAGCCAAGAATCAGAAGGAAATCAGCCCCAGCATTTT
NA | 16 | TRBJ2-2 | TRBD1 | TRBV9 | CASSLGTGGYTGELFF | TGTGCCAGCAGCCTAGGGACAGGTGGATACACCGGGGAGCTGTTTTTT
few | 15 | TRBJ2-2 | NA | TRBV19 | CASKTLQGGGGELFF | TGTGCCAGTAAGACATTACAGGGAGGAGGCGGGGAGCTGTTTTTT
NA | 13 | TRBJ1-5 | NA | TRBV7-2 | CASSLWLGQPQHF | TGTGCCAGCAGCTTATGGTTGGGTCAGCCCCAGCATTTT
few | 13 | TRBJ2-7 | NA | TRBV14 | CASSQVRAYEQYF | TGTGCCAGCAGCCAAGTTAGGGCCTACGAGCAGTACTTC
NA | 13 | TRBJ2-7 | NA | TRBV6-1 | CASTPDLSYEQYF | TGTGCCAGCACCCCAGACCTCTCCTACGAGCAGTACTTC
few | 16 | TRBJ2-1 | NA | TRBV28 | CASSSTGGGSHNEQFF | TGTGCCAGCAGTTCAACCGGAGGGGGTTCCCACAATGAGCAGTTCTTC
many | 16 | TRBJ2-5 | NA | TRBV11-2 | CASSLIGKVFQETQYF | TGTGCCAGCAGCTTAATAGGGAAGGTGTTCCAAGAGACCCAGTACTTC
NA | 16 | TRBJ1-5 | NA | TRBV19 | CASSIDGGQLYQPQHF | TGTGCCAGTAGTATAGATGGGGGCCAGTTGTATCAGCCCCAGCATTTT
many | 14 | TRBJ1-5 | TRBD1 | TRBV28 | CASSFGTGIQPQHF | TGTGCCAGCAGTTTCGGGACAGGGATTCAGCCCCAGCATTTT
many | 12 | TRBJ1-1 | NA | TRBV2 | CAKGQENTEAFF | TGTGCAAAGGGGCAGGAGAACACTGAAGCTTTCTTT
many | 13 | TRBJ1-2 | NA | TRBV3-1 | CASSQVGSYGYTF | TGTGCCAGCAGCCAAGTGGGGAGCTATGGCTACACCTTC
NA | 16 | TRBJ2-1 | TRBD2 | TRBV25-1 | CASSASLGLAGVEQFF | TGTGCCAGCAGTGCCAGTCTCGGACTAGCGGGAGTTGAGCAGTTCTTC
many | 17 | TRBJ1-3 | NA | TRBV6-1 | CASSDGTSGAGGNTIYF | TGTGCCAGCAGTGACGGGACCTCCGGGGCAGGAGGAAACACCATATATTTT
many | 18 | TRBJ1-5 | TRBD1 | TRBV28 | CASSTPRGRLGSNQPQHF | TGTGCCAGCTCGACCCCCAGGGGGCGATTAGGGAGCAATCAGCCCCAGCATTTT
many | 19 | TRBJ2-3 | TRBD2 | TRBV28 | CASSSPGLAGIHFTDTQYF | TGTGCCAGCAGTTCCCCCGGGCTAGCGGGAATACACTTCACAGATACGCAGTATTTT
few | 14 | TRBJ2-2 | NA | TRBV19 | CASSTGSYTGELFF | TGTGCCAGTAGTACAGGGTCCTACACCGGGGAGCTGTTTTTT
NA | 13 | TRBJ2-7 | NA | TRBV4-2 | CASSQDPQPEQYF | TGTGCCAGCAGCCAAGATCCGCAGCCCGAGCAGTACTTC
many | 15 | TRBJ2-7 | NA | TRBV28 | CASRTPSVGAYEQYF | TGTGCCAGCAGGACCCCCTCGGTTGGAGCCTACGAGCAGTACTTC
NA | 15 | TRBJ1-2 | NA | TRBV6-1 | CASSTTPQGRYGYTF | TGTGCCAGCAGTACCACGCCACAGGGCCGCTATGGCTACACCTTC
many | 14 | TRBJ2-1 | NA | TRBV12-3/TRBV12-4 | CASSLGAGDNEQFF | TGTGCCAGCAGTTTAGGGGCAGGGGACAATGAGCAGTTCTTC
few | 17 | TRBJ2-1 | TRBD2 | TRBV7-2 | CASSLGVSGRADGEQFF | TGTGCCAGCAGCTTAGGTGTTAGCGGGAGGGCCGACGGTGAGCAGTTCTTC
many | 16 | TRBJ2-3 | NA | TRBV11-2 | CASSPNVVRDENTQYF | TGTGCCAGCAGCCCGAATGTTGTCAGAGACGAAAATACGCAGTATTTT
NA | 15 | TRBJ2-3 | NA | TRBV5-1 | CASSLVGGGADTQYF | TGCGCCAGCAGCTTGGTAGGGGGAGGCGCAGATACGCAGTATTTT
NA | 15 | TRBJ2-5 | TRBD1 | TRBV5-1 | CASSIGTGVKETQYF | TGCGCCAGCAGCATTGGGACAGGGGTTAAAGAGACCCAGTACTTC
many | 15 | TRBJ2-7 | NA | TRBV4-2 | CASSQDTRDAYEQYF | TGTGCCAGCAGCCAAGATACCAGGGACGCCTACGAGCAGTACTTC
NA | 18 | TRBJ2-2 | TRBD1 | TRBV7-6 | CASSPTQRQGKNTGELFF | TGTGCCAGCAGCCCAACCCAGCGACAGGGGAAGAACACCGGGGAGCTGTTTTTT
many | 16 | TRBJ2-7 | TRBD2 | TRBV12-3/TRBV12-4 | CASSFRTGGNTDEQYF | TGTGCCAGCAGTTTCAGGACGGGAGGGAACACGGACGAGCAGTACTTC
few | 13 | TRBJ2-7 | NA | TRBV30 | CAWSAGTLYEQYF | TGTGCCTGGAGTGCCGGGACACTGTACGAGCAGTACTTC
few | 13 | TRBJ2-3 | NA | TRBV20-1 | CSANRDSTDTQYF | TGCAGTGCTAACCGGGACAGCACAGATACGCAGTATTTT
few | 17 | TRBJ2-1 | TRBD2 | TRBV9 | CASSVGASGRSYNEQFF | TGTGCCAGCAGCGTAGGGGCTAGCGGGAGATCCTACAATGAGCAGTTCTTC
many | 16 | TRBJ1-1 | TRBD1 | TRBV6-1 | CASSLRTGVMNTEAFF | TGTGCCAGCAGTCTCCGGACAGGAGTTATGAACACTGAAGCTTTCTTT
NA | 14 | TRBJ2-7 | NA | TRBV12-3/TRBV12-4 | CASRRTGFGLEQYF | TGTGCCAGCAGAAGAACAGGGTTTGGTTTAGAGCAGTACTTC
NA | 14 | TRBJ2-1 | TRBD1 | TRBV24-1 | CATSDGQGAIEQFF | TGTGCCACCAGTGATGGACAGGGGGCAATTGAGCAGTTCTTC
many | 17 | TRBJ2-1 | TRBD2 | TRBV12-3/TRBV12-4 | CASSPFRTSGTYNEQFF | TGTGCCAGCAGTCCCTTTAGGACTAGCGGGACCTACAATGAGCAGTTCTTC
many | 13 | TRBJ2-1 | NA | TRBV2 | CASSEGLNNEQFF | TGTGCCAGCAGTGAGGGGCTAAACAATGAGCAGTTCTTC
many | 14 | TRBJ2-1 | NA | TRBV11-3 | CASSSGPRSSEQFF | TGTGCCAGCTCTTCCGGGCCCCGAAGCAGTGAGCAGTTCTTC
many | 14 | TRBJ2-7 | NA | TRBV13 | CASSLRGSRYEQYF | TGTGCCAGCAGCTTGCGAGGGTCTCGATACGAGCAGTACTTC
NA | 15 | TRBJ1-1 | TRBD1 | TRBV30 | CAWRDRALLVTEAFF | TGTGCCTGGAGGGACAGGGCTTTGCTTGTGACTGAAGCTTTCTTT
few | 16 | TRBJ2-3 | NA | TRBV27 | CASSFSSGAPWDTQYF | TGTGCCAGCAGTTTTTCTTCGGGAGCCCCTTGGGATACGCAGTATTTT
many | 16 | TRBJ2-3 | TRBD2 | TRBV7-2 | CASSSWTSGRADTQYF | TGTGCCAGCAGCTCCTGGACTAGCGGGAGAGCAGATACGCAGTATTTT
many | 15 | TRBJ2-5 | NA | TRBV28 | CASSSRGSEGETQYF | TGTGCCAGCAGTTCTCGGGGTAGCGAGGGAGAGACCCAGTACTTC